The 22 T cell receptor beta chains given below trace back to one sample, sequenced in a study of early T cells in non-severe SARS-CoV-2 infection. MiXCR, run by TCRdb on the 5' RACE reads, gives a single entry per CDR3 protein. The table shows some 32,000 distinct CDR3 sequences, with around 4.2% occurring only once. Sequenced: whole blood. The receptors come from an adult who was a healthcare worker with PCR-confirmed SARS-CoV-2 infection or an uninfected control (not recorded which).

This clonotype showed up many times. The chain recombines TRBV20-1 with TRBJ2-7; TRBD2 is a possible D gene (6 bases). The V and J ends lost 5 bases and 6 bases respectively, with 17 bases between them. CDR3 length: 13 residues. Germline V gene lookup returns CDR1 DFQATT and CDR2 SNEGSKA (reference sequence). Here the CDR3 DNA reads TGCAGTGCTGCGGGGCCTGGCGTTGGCGAGCAGTACTTC. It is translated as CSAAGPGVGEQYF.

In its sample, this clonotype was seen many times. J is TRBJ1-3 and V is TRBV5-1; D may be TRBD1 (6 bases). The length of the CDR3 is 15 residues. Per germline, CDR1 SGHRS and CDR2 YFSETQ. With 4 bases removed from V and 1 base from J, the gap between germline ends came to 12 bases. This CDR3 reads CASSRGQPSGNTIYF. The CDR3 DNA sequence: TGCGCCAGCAGCCGGGGGCAACCTTCTGGAAACACCATATATTTT.

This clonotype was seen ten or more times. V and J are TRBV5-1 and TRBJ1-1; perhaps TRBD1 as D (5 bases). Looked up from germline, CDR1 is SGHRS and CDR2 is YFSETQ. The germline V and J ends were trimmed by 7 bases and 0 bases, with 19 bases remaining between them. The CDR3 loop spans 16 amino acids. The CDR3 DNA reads TGCGCCAGCCAGAGCCAGGGCAGCGGCATGAACACTGAAGCTTTCTTT. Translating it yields CASQSQGSGMNTEAFF.

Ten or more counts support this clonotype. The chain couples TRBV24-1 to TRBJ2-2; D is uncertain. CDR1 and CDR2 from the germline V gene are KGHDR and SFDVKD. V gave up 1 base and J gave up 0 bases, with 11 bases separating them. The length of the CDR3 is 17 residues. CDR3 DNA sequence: TGTGCCACCAGTGATTTAGGTTGGGCACCGAACACCGGGGAGCTGTTTTTT. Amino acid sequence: CATSDLGWAPNTGELFF.

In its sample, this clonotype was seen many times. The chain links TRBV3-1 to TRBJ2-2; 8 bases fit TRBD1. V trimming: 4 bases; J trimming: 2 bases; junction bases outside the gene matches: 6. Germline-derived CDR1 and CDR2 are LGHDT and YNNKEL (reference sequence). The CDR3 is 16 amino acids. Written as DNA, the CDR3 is TGTGCCAGCAGCCTCCGGGGACAGGCAAACACCGGGGAGCTGTTTTTT. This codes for CASSLRGQANTGELFF.

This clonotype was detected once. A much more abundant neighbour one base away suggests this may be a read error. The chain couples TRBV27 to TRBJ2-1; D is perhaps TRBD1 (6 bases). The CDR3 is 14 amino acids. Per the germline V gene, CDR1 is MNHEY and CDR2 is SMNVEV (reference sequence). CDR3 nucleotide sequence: TGTGCCAGCACCAAACAGGGATTCTACTATGAGCAGTTCTTC. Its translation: CASTKQGFYYEQFF.

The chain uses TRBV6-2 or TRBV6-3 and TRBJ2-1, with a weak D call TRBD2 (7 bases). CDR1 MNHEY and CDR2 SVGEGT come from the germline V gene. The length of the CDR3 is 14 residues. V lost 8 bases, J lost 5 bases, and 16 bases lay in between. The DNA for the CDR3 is TGTGCCAGCTCCCGGGGGGACACACACAATGAGCAGTTCTTC. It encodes CASSRGDTHNEQFF.

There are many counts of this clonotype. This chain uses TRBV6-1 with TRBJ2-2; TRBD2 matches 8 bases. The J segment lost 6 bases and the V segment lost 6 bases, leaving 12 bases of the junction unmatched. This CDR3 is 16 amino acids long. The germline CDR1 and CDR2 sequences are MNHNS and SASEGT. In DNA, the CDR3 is TGTGCCAGCAGCTCGCTGGGGACTAGGATAGCCGGGGAGCTGTTTTTT. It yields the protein CASSSLGTRIAGELFF.

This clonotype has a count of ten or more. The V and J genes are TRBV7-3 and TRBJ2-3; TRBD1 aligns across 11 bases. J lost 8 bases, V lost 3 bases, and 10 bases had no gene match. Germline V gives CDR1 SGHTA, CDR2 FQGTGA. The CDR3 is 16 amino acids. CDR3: CASSFGGQGARGTQYF. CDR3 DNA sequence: TGTGCCAGCAGCTTCGGTGGACAGGGGGCGCGGGGTACGCAGTATTTT.

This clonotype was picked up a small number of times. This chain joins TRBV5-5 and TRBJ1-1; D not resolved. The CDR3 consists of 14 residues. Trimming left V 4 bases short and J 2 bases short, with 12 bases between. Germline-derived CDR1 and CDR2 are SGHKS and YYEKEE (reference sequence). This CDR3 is CASSTRTQNTEAFF. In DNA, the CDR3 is TGTGCCAGCAGCACAAGGACCCAAAACACTGAAGCTTTCTTT.

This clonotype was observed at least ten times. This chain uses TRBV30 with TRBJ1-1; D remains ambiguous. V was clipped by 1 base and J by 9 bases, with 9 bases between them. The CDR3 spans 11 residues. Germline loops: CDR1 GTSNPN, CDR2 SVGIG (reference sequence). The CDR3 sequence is CAWSGQTKAFF. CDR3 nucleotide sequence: TGTGCCTGGAGTGGTCAGACGAAAGCTTTCTTT.

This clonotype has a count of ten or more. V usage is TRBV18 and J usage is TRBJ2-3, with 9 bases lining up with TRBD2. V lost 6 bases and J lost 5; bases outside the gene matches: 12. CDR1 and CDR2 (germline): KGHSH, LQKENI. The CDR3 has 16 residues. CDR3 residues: CASSPAGGQRGDTQYF. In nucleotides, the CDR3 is TGTGCCAGCTCCCCAGCGGGGGGTCAGAGAGGAGATACGCAGTATTTT.

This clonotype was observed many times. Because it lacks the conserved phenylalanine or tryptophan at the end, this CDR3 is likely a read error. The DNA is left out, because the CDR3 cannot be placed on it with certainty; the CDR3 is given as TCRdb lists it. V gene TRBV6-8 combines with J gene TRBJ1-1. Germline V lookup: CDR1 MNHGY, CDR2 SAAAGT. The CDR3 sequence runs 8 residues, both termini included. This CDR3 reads CARKALHG.

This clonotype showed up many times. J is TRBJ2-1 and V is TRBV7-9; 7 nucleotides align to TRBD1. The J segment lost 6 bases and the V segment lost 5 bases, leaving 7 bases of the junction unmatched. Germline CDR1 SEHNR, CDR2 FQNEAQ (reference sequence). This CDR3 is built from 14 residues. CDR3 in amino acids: CASSPPYRGNEQFF. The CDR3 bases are TGTGCCAGCAGCCCGCCTTACAGGGGCAATGAGCAGTTCTTC.

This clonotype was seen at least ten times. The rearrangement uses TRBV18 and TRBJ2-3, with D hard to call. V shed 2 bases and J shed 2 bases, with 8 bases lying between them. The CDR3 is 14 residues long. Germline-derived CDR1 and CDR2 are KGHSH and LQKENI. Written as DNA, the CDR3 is TGTGCCAGCTCACCAATGGGGAACACAGATACGCAGTATTTT. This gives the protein CASSPMGNTDTQYF. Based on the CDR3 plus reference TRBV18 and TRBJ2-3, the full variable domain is NAGVMQNPRHLVRRRGQEARLRCSPMKGHSHVYWYRQLPEEGLKFMVYLQKENIIDESGMPKERFSAEFPKEGPSILRIQQVVRGDSAAYFCASSPMGNTDTQYFGPGTRLTVL.

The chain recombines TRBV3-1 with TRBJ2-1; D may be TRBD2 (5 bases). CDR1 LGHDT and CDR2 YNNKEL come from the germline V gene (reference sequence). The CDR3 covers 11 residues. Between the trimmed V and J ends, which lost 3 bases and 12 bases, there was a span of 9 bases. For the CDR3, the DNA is TGTGCCAGCAGCCAGGCCGAGGGGCAGTTCTTC. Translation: CASSQAEGQFF.

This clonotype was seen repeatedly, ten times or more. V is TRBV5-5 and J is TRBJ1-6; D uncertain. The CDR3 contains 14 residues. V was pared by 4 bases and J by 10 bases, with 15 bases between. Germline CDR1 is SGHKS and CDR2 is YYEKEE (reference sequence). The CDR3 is CASSPLEGSSPLHF. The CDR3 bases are TGTGCCAGCAGCCCCTTGGAGGGCAGCTCACCCCTCCACTTT.

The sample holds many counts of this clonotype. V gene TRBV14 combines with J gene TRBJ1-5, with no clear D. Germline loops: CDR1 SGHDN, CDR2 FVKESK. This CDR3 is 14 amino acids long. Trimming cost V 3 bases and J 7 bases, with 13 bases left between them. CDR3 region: CASSQSEQTQPQHF. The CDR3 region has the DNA TGTGCCAGCAGCCAGTCGGAACAGACACAGCCCCAGCATTTT.

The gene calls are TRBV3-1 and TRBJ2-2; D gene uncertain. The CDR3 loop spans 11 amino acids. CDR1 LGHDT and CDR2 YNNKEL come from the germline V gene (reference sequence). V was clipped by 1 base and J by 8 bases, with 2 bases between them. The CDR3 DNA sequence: TGTGCCAGCAGCCAAGGGGGGGAGCTGTTTTTT. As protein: CASSQGGELFF. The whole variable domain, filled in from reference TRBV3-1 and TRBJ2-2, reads DTAVSQTPKYLVTQMGNDKSIKCEQNLGHDTMYWYKQDSKKFLKIMFSYNNKELIINETVPNRFSPKSPDKAHLNLHINSLELGDSAVYFCASSQGGELFFGEGSRLTVL.

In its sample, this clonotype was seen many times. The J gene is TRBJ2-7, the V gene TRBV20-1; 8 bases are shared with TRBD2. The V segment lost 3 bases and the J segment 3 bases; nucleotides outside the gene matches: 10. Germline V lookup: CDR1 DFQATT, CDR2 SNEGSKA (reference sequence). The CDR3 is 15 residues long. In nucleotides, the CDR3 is TGCAGTGCTAGGGACTGGACTAGCTTGTTCTACGAGCAGTACTTC. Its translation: CSARDWTSLFYEQYF.

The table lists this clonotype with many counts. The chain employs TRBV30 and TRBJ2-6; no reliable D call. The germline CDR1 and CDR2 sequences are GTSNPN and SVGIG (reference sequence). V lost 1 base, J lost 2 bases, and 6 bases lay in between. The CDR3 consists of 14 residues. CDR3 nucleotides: TGTGCCTGGAGTGCTAGGGCTGGGGCCAACGTCCTGACTTTC. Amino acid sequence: CAWSARAGANVLTF.

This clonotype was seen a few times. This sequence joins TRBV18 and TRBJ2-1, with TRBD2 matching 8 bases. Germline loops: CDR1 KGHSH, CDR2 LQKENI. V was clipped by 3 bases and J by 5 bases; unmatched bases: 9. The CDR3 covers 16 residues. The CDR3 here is CASSPRGSGDNNEQFF. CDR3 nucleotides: TGTGCCAGCTCACCCCGCGGTAGCGGGGATAACAATGAGCAGTTCTTC. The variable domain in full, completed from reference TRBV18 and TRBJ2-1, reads NAGVMQNPRHLVRRRGQEARLRCSPMKGHSHVYWYRQLPEEGLKFMVYLQKENIIDESGMPKERFSAEFPKEGPSILRIQQVVRGDSAAYFCASSPRGSGDNNEQFFGPGTRLTVL.